This record concerns one T cell receptor (beta chain) sequence. This specimen belongs to a study of blood T cell repertoires in COVID-19. About the research overall: Acute-phase and convalescent COVID-19 samples originated in the United States, Italy and Spain.

Generated by immunoSEQ multiplex PCR, the TCRdb table keeps only in-frame clones and is missing some. The sample includes roughly 7,800 clones, about 91% seen only once; the top ten take more than 6.5%. Sequencing input: peripheral blood. This TCR came from a woman in her forties or fifties with active or convalescent COVID-19.

The CDR3 region is CASSPTGAGIYNEQFF. CDR3 coding DNA: TGTGCCAGCAGCCCCACCGGCGCGGGTATCTACAATGAGCAGTTCTTC. The chain carries TRBV7-7 and TRBJ2-1; D is perhaps TRBD2 (5 bases). The germline V gene encodes CDR1 SSHAT and CDR2 FNYEAQ (reference sequence). The V gene lost 5 bases and the J gene lost 3 bases, with 17 bases spanning the gap. The CDR3 has 16 amino acids.